This note documents a single TCR beta chain sequence. This table comes from immunoSEQ multiplex PCR, and its TCRdb copy is limited to in-frame clones, with some not included. The profile covers 140,000 or so clones, with around three quarters appearing a single time and approximately 8% taken by the ten largest. This specimen comes from a study of blood T cell repertoires in COVID-19. Overall study context: Collection of acute and convalescent COVID-19 samples took place in the United States, Italy and Spain.

Trimming cost V 4 bases and J 8 bases; bases outside gene matches: 10. This CDR3 spans 15 amino acids. The germline V gene encodes CDR1 SEHNR and CDR2 FQNEAQ (reference sequence). Sequencing was carried out using peripheral blood. The TCR comes from a man in his fifties with active or convalescent COVID-19. The chain has TRBV7-9 and TRBJ1-4; TRBD1 agrees at 7 bases. The CDR3 is CASSSDRERAEKLFF. Here the CDR3 DNA reads TGTGCCAGCAGCTCCGACAGGGAACGGGCGGAAAAACTGTTTTTT.